This T cell receptor (beta chain) came from a study of blood T cell repertoires in COVID-19. Study-wide background: Sample material is recorded as cDNA or gDNA derived from T cells, B-cell-depleted T cells, or PBMCs.

Germline V gene lookup returns CDR1 SGHAT and CDR2 FQNNGV. Trimming at V came to 3 bases and at J to 3 bases, leaving 4 bases not matched to a gene. This CDR3 has 14 amino acids. Methods used by the authors: Researchers report that nucleated cell counts were estimated from reference gene primer amplification. This table comes from immunoSEQ multiplex PCR, and its TCRdb copy is limited to in-frame clones, with some not included. V, J and clone size are those of that table, while D and trimming were read from the DNA. The data show roughly 120,000 clones, around nine tenths seen once. The J gene is TRBJ1-1, the V gene TRBV11-2; 7 bases align to TRBD1. The sequencing sample was made of peripheral blood. This TCR was sampled from a woman in her forties or fifties with active or convalescent COVID-19. The CDR3 loop reads CASSFFRGDTEAFF. The CDR3 DNA sequence: TGTGCCAGCAGCTTTTTCAGGGGGGACACTGAAGCTTTCTTT.